The 22 T cell receptor beta chains below were found in one sample sequenced in a study of blood T cell repertoires in COVID-19. Profiling relied on immunoSEQ multiplex PCR, and the TCRdb table lists in-frame clones only, not all of them. The sample shows some 69,000 clones, roughly 90% of them seen only once. Sequenced: peripheral blood. These receptors originate from a man aged 55-75 years with acute or convalescent COVID-19.

V gene TRBV6-6 combines with J gene TRBJ1-5, with D perhaps matching TRBD1 (5 bases). CDR1 and CDR2 (germline): MNHNY, SVGAGI (reference sequence). V was trimmed by 7 bases and J by 7 bases, leaving 14 bases between them. The CDR3 length is 13 residues. The CDR3, as DNA: TGTGCCAGCAAGCAGGGATTAAACCAGCCCCAGCATTTT. Translation gives CASKQGLNQPQHF.

This chain uses TRBV7-8 with TRBJ1-1; 8 bases agree with TRBD1. The CDR3 is made up of 14 amino acids. J lost 7 bases, V lost 5 bases, and 9 bases had no gene match. Germline V gene sequence: CDR1 SGHVS, CDR2 FQNEAQ. In nucleotides, the CDR3 is TGTGCCAGCAGCCCCCAGACAGGGGATGGTGAAGCTTTCTTT. Translating it yields CASSPQTGDGEAFF.

The CDR3 DNA follows: TGTGCCAGCAGCTCCACCACCGGGACAGGGAGAAACACCATATATTTT. Its protein product is CASSSTTGTGRNTIYF. The chain couples TRBV7-9 to TRBJ1-3; 9 bases fit TRBD1. The CDR3 contains 16 residues. Trimming took 4 bases from V and 5 from J; bases not matched to a gene: 9. Germline V gives CDR1 SEHNR, CDR2 FQNEAQ (reference sequence).

V usage is TRBV6-5 and J usage is TRBJ1-1; D perhaps matches TRBD1 (6 bases). V was trimmed by 6 bases and J by 4 bases, leaving 18 bases between them. Germline values: CDR1 MNHEY, CDR2 SVGAGI. The CDR3 loop spans 15 amino acids. CDR3 sequence (DNA): TGTGCCAGCAGCCTCAGGGGCCTACGGGGCACTGAAGCTTTCTTT. Translation: CASSLRGLRGTEAFF.

CDR3 sequence: CASSHPKGTSGGPGDEQFF. The CDR3 nucleotides read TGTGCCAGCAGCCATCCAAAAGGGACTAGCGGGGGGCCGGGGGATGAGCAGTTCTTC. The chain employs TRBV3-1 (or the pseudogene TRBV3-2) and TRBJ2-1; 15 bases are a match to TRBD2. Germline V gives CDR1 LGHDT, CDR2 YNNKEL (reference sequence). The trim removed 3 bases at V and 8 bases at J, leaving 14 bases unmatched. The CDR3 totals 19 residues.

The chain uses TRBV10-2 and TRBJ1-1; D is undetermined. Trimming pared 4 bases from V and 3 bases from J, leaving 9 bases between. Per the germline V gene, CDR1 is WSHSY and CDR2 is SAAADI. The length of the CDR3 is 13 residues. The CDR3 loop is CASSGQSYTEAFF. The CDR3 nucleotides read TGCGCCAGCAGTGGGCAGTCCTACACTGAAGCTTTCTTT.

This chain joins TRBV7-9 and TRBJ2-7; TRBD1 matches 10 bases. The CDR3 is 17 residues long. Unmatched junction bases numbered 12, after V lost 3 bases and J lost 4 bases. CDR1 is SEHNR and CDR2 is FQNEAQ in the germline V gene (reference sequence). The CDR3 DNA follows: TGTGCCAGCAGCTTCCTTGCAGGGACAGGGGCAGGTTACGAGCAGTACTTC. Translation: CASSFLAGTGAGYEQYF.

This clone has a single count. V usage is TRBV5-1 and J usage is TRBJ1-2; no reliable D call. Germline CDR1 and CDR2: SGHRS and YFSETQ. The V and J ends lost 3 bases and 0 bases respectively, with 6 bases between them. CDR3 length: 13 residues. The CDR3 reads CASSSEANYGYTF. The CDR3 region has the DNA TGCGCCAGCAGCTCGGAGGCTAACTATGGCTACACCTTC.

V usage is TRBV5-1 and J usage is TRBJ1-2; 8 bases align to TRBD1. Germline CDR1 and CDR2: SGHRS and YFSETQ. V dropped 4 bases and J dropped 2; count of bases not matched to a gene: 4. The CDR3 is made up of 14 amino acids. The CDR3 region has the DNA TGCGCCAGCAGCGCAGGACAGGGAAACTATGGCTACACCTTC. This sequence encodes CASSAGQGNYGYTF.

This chain uses TRBV9 with TRBJ2-1, with 7 bases that match TRBD1. The CDR3 covers 15 residues. With V trimmed by 2 bases and J by 0 bases, 2 bases remained unmatched. Germline V gives CDR1 SGDLS, CDR2 YYNGEE. CDR3 sequence reads: CASSVGTASYNEQFF. As DNA, the CDR3 is TGTGCCAGCAGCGTCGGGACAGCCTCCTACAATGAGCAGTTCTTC.

This clone has just a few counts. The rearrangement uses TRBV10-2 and TRBJ1-6, with TRBD1 as a possible D gene (6 bases). This CDR3 has 13 residues. The V end lost 5 bases, the J end lost 7 bases, and 9 bases lay between the germline ends. Per germline, CDR1 WSHSY and CDR2 SAAADI. The CDR3, as DNA: TGCGCCAGCAGTAACAGGGCGAATTCACCCCTCCACTTT. Protein: CASSNRANSPLHF.

This clone was seen a single time. This chain joins TRBV4-1 and TRBJ1-2, with D perhaps TRBD1 (5 bases). In germline, CDR1 is MGHRA, CDR2 YSYEKL. The CDR3 loop spans 14 amino acids. V shed 0 bases and J shed 4 bases, with 9 bases lying between them. CDR3 residues: CASSQDPGVYGYTF. The DNA of the CDR3 is TGCGCCAGCAGCCAAGATCCGGGGGTCTATGGCTACACCTTC.

V is TRBV2 and J is TRBJ1-2; D gene uncertain. V gave up 1 base and J gave up 7 bases, with 7 bases separating them. Germline V CDR1 and CDR2: SNHLY, FYNNEI. This CDR3 comprises 12 residues. The CDR3 loop is CASSEGRGGYTF. As DNA, the CDR3 is TGTGCCAGCAGTGAAGGACGGGGTGGCTACACCTTC. The full variable domain, in which reference TRBV2 and TRBJ1-2 provide the parts outside the CDR3, is EPEVTQTPSHQVTQMGQEVILRCVPISNHLYFYWYRQILGQKVEFLVSFYNNEISEKSEIFDDQFSVERPDGSNFTLKIRSTKLEDSAMYFCASSEGRGGYTFGSGTRLTVV.

CDR3 residues: CSASNFGRGYGYTF. The CDR3 DNA follows: TGCAGTGCTAGTAATTTTGGGAGGGGGTATGGCTACACCTTC. The chain couples TRBV20-1 to TRBJ1-2, with D perhaps matching TRBD1 (6 bases). Trimming took off 3 bases at V and 5 bases at J, with 16 bases between the two ends. This CDR3 has 14 amino acids. The germline gives CDR1 DFQATT, CDR2 SNEGSKA (reference sequence).

The V and J genes are TRBV21-1 and TRBJ2-7; the DNA was not compared with TRBD2, the D call given in the table. TRBV21-1 is labeled a pseudogene. The CDR3 runs 15 residues. The CDR3 spells CASSNPPGLTHEQYF. Here the CDR3 DNA reads TGTGCCAGCAGCAATCCCCCGGGACTAACGCACGAGCAGTACTTC.

In this sample, this clone turned up a few times. The chain recombines TRBV5-1 with TRBJ2-3; the D gene is possibly TRBD1 (5 bases). CDR3 length: 14 residues. The V end lost 0 bases, the J end lost 0 bases, and 5 bases lay between the germline ends. Per the germline V gene, CDR1 is SGHRS and CDR2 is YFSETQ. CDR3 DNA sequence: TGCGCCAGCAGCTTGGAGGGGAGCACAGATACGCAGTATTTT. Its protein product is CASSLEGSTDTQYF.

Turning to this clone: Within the sample, other DNA sequences also encode this same CDR3. The rearrangement links TRBV20-1 to TRBJ1-1, with a possible D match to TRBD1 (6 bases). Germline loops: CDR1 DFQATT, CDR2 SNEGSKA (reference sequence). The length of the CDR3 is 11 residues. Trimming removed 3 bases at V and 6 bases at J, with 8 bases between. In DNA form, the CDR3 reads TGCAGTGCTAGCCGACAGGCTGAAGCTTTCTTT. Its translation: CSASRQAEAFF.

The gene calls are TRBV3-1 (or the pseudogene TRBV3-2) and TRBJ1-2; TRBD1 agrees at 8 bases. The V gene end was trimmed by 0 bases and the J gene end by 3 bases; junction bases not matched to a gene: 9. From germline, CDR1 is LGHDT and CDR2 YNNKEL (reference sequence). The CDR3 extends over 17 amino acids. The CDR3: CASSQDLGQVNYYGYTF. CDR3 DNA: TGTGCCAGCAGCCAAGACTTGGGACAGGTAAACTACTATGGCTACACCTTC.

The chain links TRBV30 to TRBJ2-2; D uncertain. The CDR3 spans 15 residues. In germline, CDR1 is GTSNPN, CDR2 SVGIG (reference sequence). Between the trimmed V and J ends, which lost 0 bases and 4 bases, there was a span of 12 bases. The chain's CDR3 is CAWSVVSAVTGELFF. The CDR3 DNA reads as TGTGCCTGGAGTGTAGTCTCCGCGGTCACCGGGGAGCTGTTTTTT. The complete variable domain, with remaining parts taken from reference TRBV30 and TRBJ2-2, reads SQTIHQWPATLVQPVGSPLSLECTVEGTSNPNLYWYRQAAGRGLQLLFYSVGIGQISSEVPQNLSASRPQDRQFILSSKKLLLSDSGFYLCAWSVVSAVTGELFFGEGSRLTVL.

The genes are TRBV6-1 and TRBJ1-2, with 7 bases matching TRBD1. Germline V gene sequence: CDR1 MNHNS, CDR2 SASEGT. The junction had 15 bases not matched to a gene; V was cut back by 0 bases and J by 5 bases. The CDR3 contains 18 residues. CDR3: CASSEAPFGDRASYGYTF. CDR3 nucleotide sequence: TGTGCCAGCAGTGAAGCGCCGTTTGGAGACAGGGCAAGTTATGGCTACACCTTC.

The rearrangement joins TRBV29-1 to TRBJ1-1; no firm D call. Trimming pared 1 base from V and 0 bases from J, leaving 6 bases between. The germline gives CDR1 SQVTM, CDR2 ANQGSEA. This CDR3 has 13 amino acids. The CDR3 DNA sequence: TGCAGCGTTGAAGGGCAGTTGAACACTGAAGCTTTCTTT. Its translation is CSVEGQLNTEAFF.

This chain uses TRBV10-3 with TRBJ1-1, with 9 bases fitting TRBD1. The CDR3 is 14 amino acids. The ends lost 0 bases at V and 10 bases at J; junction bases unmatched: 6. CDR1 is ENHRY, CDR2 SYGVKD, per germline. The chain's CDR3 is CAISESGDRVGAFF. The CDR3, as DNA: TGTGCCATCAGTGAGTCGGGGGACAGGGTGGGAGCTTTCTTT.